Below, 23 T cell receptor beta chains from the same sample are listed, as sequenced in a study of regulatory T cells in long-lasting Graves disease. Combining iRepertoire HTBI primers with Arm-PCR of CDR3 regions, the authors built TCR beta libraries. One entry per CDR3 protein results from TCRdb running MiXCR on the multiplex PCR reads. The table includes hundreds of thousands of distinct CDR3 sequences, approximately 13% detected once. As to time point: newly diagnosed GD, antithyroid drugs for less than 3 months. TCR sequences were obtained from RNA taken from PBMCs. This sample was shared with a second study, whose subject was T cells in Graves' hyperthyroidism and ophthalmopathy.

The material was peripheral blood mononuclear cells (PBMCs), obtained at new diagnosis, from a patient treated with antithyroid drugs. Receptors originate from a man aged 30 to 39 with Graves disease.

This clonotype showed up just once. This clone may be a read error of a much larger clone one base away. The gene calls are TRBV5-1 and TRBJ2-2; maybe TRBD2 (6 bases). There are 14 residues in the CDR3. The V gene's germline CDR1 is SGHRS and CDR2 YFSETQ. Written as DNA, the CDR3 is TGCGCCAGCAGCTCGGCGGGACCCACCGGGGAGCTGTCTTTT. This gives the protein CASSSAGPTGELSF.

This clonotype was observed at least ten times. The genes are TRBV7-2 and TRBJ2-7; 7 nucleotides line up with TRBD2. Trimming at V came to 1 base and at J to 5 bases, leaving 11 bases not matched to a gene. Germline loops: CDR1 SGHTA, CDR2 FQGNSA. This CDR3 comprises 16 residues. The CDR3 sequence is CASSLGGRGLTHEQYF. The CDR3 region has the DNA TGTGCCAGCAGCTTAGGAGGGCGGGGACTAACCCACGAGCAGTACTTC.

CDR3 region: CASSLAQTGRGSYEQYF. CDR3 DNA sequence: TGCGCCAGCAGCTTGGCCCAAACAGGACGGGGCTCCTACGAGCAGTACTTC. The genes are TRBV5-1 and TRBJ2-7; D is perhaps TRBD1 or TRBD2 (5 bases each). Germline V gene data show CDR1 as SGHRS and CDR2 as YFSETQ. The CDR3 sequence is 17 residues long. Trimming left V 0 bases short and J 0 bases short, with 16 bases between.

V and J are TRBV20-1 and TRBJ1-4; a possible D gene is TRBD1 (6 bases). The CDR3 runs 15 residues. Germline assignment: CDR1 DFQATT and CDR2 SNEGSKA (reference sequence). V was pared by 6 bases and J by 8 bases, with 22 bases between. CDR3 DNA sequence: TGCAGTGCCCAACTTCCGGGGACATCAGGGGAAAAACTGTTTTTT. It is translated as CSAQLPGTSGEKLFF.

This clonotype was seen many times. The V call is TRBV6-1, the J call TRBJ1-3; D possibly corresponds to TRBD1 (5 bases). The V end was cut by 5 bases, the J end by 0 bases, with 14 bases between. The CDR3 extends over 16 amino acids. Germline CDR1 and CDR2: MNHNS and SASEGT. The CDR3 protein is CASSSQGSLSGNTIYF. In nucleotides, the CDR3 is TGTGCCAGCAGTAGTCAGGGCTCGCTCTCTGGAAACACCATATATTTT.

This clonotype was counted many times. The rearrangement links TRBV5-6 to TRBJ2-7, with 7 bases fitting TRBD2. V gave up 5 bases and J gave up 4 bases; unmatched junction bases: 3. The CDR3 loop spans 12 amino acids. CDR1 and CDR2 (germline): SGHDT, YYEEEE. CDR3 sequence reads: CASRSSGYEQYF. The CDR3 coding sequence is TGTGCCAGCAGGTCTAGCGGATACGAGCAGTACTTC.

V is TRBV9 and J is TRBJ2-2, with 16 bases identical to TRBD2. V was clipped by 3 bases and J by 5 bases; unmatched bases: 16. CDR3 size: 21 residues. From germline, CDR1 is SGDLS and CDR2 YYNGEE. CDR3 residues: CASSAGAPGLAGGGRTGELFF. As DNA, the CDR3 is TGTGCCAGCAGCGCCGGAGCTCCGGGACTAGCGGGAGGGGGTCGAACCGGGGAGCTGTTTTTT.

This clonotype was counted ten times or more. The chain uses TRBV12-3 or TRBV12-4 and TRBJ2-2; D might be TRBD2 (5 bases). Trimming pared 7 bases from V and 4 bases from J, leaving 16 bases between. This CDR3 has 15 residues. The CDR3 DNA sequence: TGTGCCAGCACCGCCGGGATCCAACGCACCGGGGAGCTGTTTTTT. Protein product: CASTAGIQRTGELFF.

This clonotype was counted ten times or more. The genes are TRBV30 and TRBJ2-7; TRBD1 aligns across 7 bases. The germline V gene has CDR1 GTSNPN and CDR2 SVGIG (reference sequence). V lost 1 base, J lost 6 bases, and 3 bases stayed unmatched. The CDR3 contains 12 residues. CDR3 in amino acids: CAWSENRGEQYF. The DNA for the CDR3 is TGTGCCTGGAGTGAAAACAGGGGCGAGCAGTACTTC. Full variable domain (outside the CDR3, taken from reference TRBV30 and TRBJ2-7): SQTIHQWPATLVQPVGSPLSLECTVEGTSNPNLYWYRQAAGRGLQLLFYSVGIGQISSEVPQNLSASRPQDRQFILSSKKLLLSDSGFYLCAWSENRGEQYFGPGTRLTVT.

This clonotype was recorded many times. The chain combines TRBV28 with TRBJ2-2, with D hard to call. V dropped 7 bases and J dropped 2 bases, with 14 bases sitting between them. The CDR3 contains 15 residues. The germline V gene encodes CDR1 MDHEN and CDR2 SYDVKM. The CDR3, as DNA: TGTGCCAGCACTCCTCAGTCTGCCAACACCGGGGAGCTGTTTTTT. Its translation is CASTPQSANTGELFF. Drawing the rest from reference TRBV28 and TRBJ2-2, the complete variable domain is DVKVTQSSRYLVKRTGEKVFLECVQDMDHENMFWYRQDPGLGLRLIYFSYDVKMKEKGDIPEGYSVSREKKERFSLILESASTNQTSMYLCASTPQSANTGELFFGEGSRLTVL.

At least ten counts were recorded for this clonotype. This chain joins TRBV28 and TRBJ1-2; D might be TRBD1 (5 bases). Germline loops: CDR1 MDHEN, CDR2 SYDVKM. V lost 5 bases and J lost 2, with 9 bases in between. CDR3 length: 13 residues. The CDR3 region has the DNA TGTGCCAGCAGTGGCGGGGCGAACTATGGCTACACCTTC. Protein sequence: CASSGGANYGYTF.

This clonotype was observed a handful of times. The chain links TRBV5-1 to TRBJ1-1, with 7 nucleotides matching TRBD1. V was clipped by 3 bases and J by 4 bases; unmatched bases: 6. The V gene's germline CDR1 is SGHRS and CDR2 YFSETQ. This CDR3 contains 14 residues. DNA of the CDR3: TGCGCCAGCAGCTGGGACAGATCGGCCACTGAAGCTTTCTTT. Its protein product is CASSWDRSATEAFF. Variable domain in full (rest from reference TRBV5-1 and TRBJ1-1): KAGVTQTPRYLIKTRGQQVTLSCSPISGHRSVSWYQQTPGQGLQFLFEYFSETQRNKGNFPGRFSGRQFSNSRSEMNVSTLELGDSALYLCASSWDRSATEAFFGQGTRLTVV.

This clonotype was detected ten times or more. The chain carries TRBV6-5 and TRBJ2-1; D not certain. V lost 2 bases to trimming and J lost 5 bases, with 4 bases between them. CDR1 is MNHEY, CDR2 SVGAGI, per germline. This CDR3 has 12 residues. The CDR3 DNA reads TGTGCCAGCAGTTACGGGAACAATGAGCAGTTCTTC. Its translation is CASSYGNNEQFF.

This clonotype was observed at least ten times. V usage is TRBV5-1 and J usage is TRBJ2-1; 7 bases fit TRBD2. CDR3 size: 16 residues. The germline V gene encodes CDR1 SGHRS and CDR2 YFSETQ. The V and J ends lost 0 bases and 6 bases, in that order; junction bases with no gene match: 9. CDR3 in amino acids: CASSLGSAGWVNEQFF. In DNA form, the CDR3 reads TGCGCCAGCAGCTTGGGTTCAGCGGGATGGGTCAATGAGCAGTTCTTC.

This clonotype was counted at least ten times. The chain joins TRBV2 to TRBJ2-1; 10 positions match TRBD1. The length of the CDR3 is 13 residues. The junction had 4 bases not matched to a gene; V was cut back by 6 bases and J by 8 bases. From germline, CDR1 is SNHLY and CDR2 FYNNEI. Written as DNA, the CDR3 is TGTGCCAGCAGCGCCGGGACAGGGGATGAGCAGTTCTTC. It codes for CASSAGTGDEQFF.

This clonotype was seen many times. The chain carries TRBV12-3 or TRBV12-4 and TRBJ1-1; D gene ambiguous. V was clipped by 0 bases and J by 4 bases, with 3 bases between them. The CDR3 contains 12 residues. The CDR3 reads CASSLAFTEAFF. The DNA of the CDR3 is TGTGCCAGCAGTTTAGCGTTCACTGAAGCTTTCTTT.

Note on this clonotype: Given a much more abundant clone one base away, this may be a read error. The rearrangement joins TRBV9 to TRBJ2-1, with TRBD2 identical over 11 bases. CDR1 and CDR2 from the germline V gene are SGDLS and YYNGEE. The CDR3 totals 15 residues. After removal of 0 bases from V and 7 bases from J, the junction contained 3 bases not matched to a gene. CDR3 DNA sequence: TGTGCCAGCAGCGTAGGGCCTAGCGGGGGGAATGAGCAGTTCTTC. As protein: CASSVGPSGGNEQFF.

This clonotype was seen a handful of times. A read error may be the cause here, since a much bigger clone is one base away. The chain couples TRBV29-1 to TRBJ2-7; 7 nucleotides agree with TRBD1. J lost 3 bases, V lost 5 bases, and 10 bases had no gene match. The CDR3 totals 14 residues. The V gene's germline CDR1 is SQVTM and CDR2 ANQGSEA. The CDR3, as DNA: TGCAGCGTTCTTGGGACAGTCGGCGTCTACGAGCAGTACTTC. Translating gives CSVLGTVGVYEQYF.

This clonotype appeared a single time. This clone may be a read error of a much larger clone one base away. The chain uses TRBV5-1 and TRBJ2-5; no definite D call. The CDR3 has 15 residues. Germline V gives CDR1 SGHRS, CDR2 YFSETQ. This CDR3 is CASSFSARLGETQYF. DNA of the CDR3: TGTGCCAGCAGCTTTTCCGCGCGGTTGGGAGAGACCCAGTACTTC.

The sample holds many counts of this clonotype. The chain joins TRBV15 to TRBJ2-7; maybe TRBD1 (5 bases). CDR1 is LNHNV, CDR2 YYDKDF, per germline (reference sequence). Trimming stripped 0 bases from V and 3 bases from J, with 9 bases between. This CDR3 region has 14 residues. CDR3 DNA: TGTGCCACCAGCAGAGATTGGACATACTACGAGCAGTACTTC. Its protein is CATSRDWTYYEQYF. The variable domain in full, completed from reference TRBV15 and TRBJ2-7, reads DAMVIQNPRYQVTQFGKPVTLSCSQTLNHNVMYWYQQKSSQAPKLLFHYYDKDFNNEADTPDNFQSRRPNTSFCFLDIRSPGLGDTAMYLCATSRDWTYYEQYFGPGTRLTVT.

This chain uses TRBV18 with TRBJ1-1; 9 bases line up with TRBD1. The CDR3 runs 15 residues. The trim removed 4 bases at V and 5 bases at J, leaving 8 bases unmatched. CDR1 is KGHSH and CDR2 is LQKENI in the germline V gene. The CDR3 protein is CASSLQTGGGTEAFF. The CDR3 DNA reads as TGTGCCAGCTCACTTCAGACAGGGGGAGGAACTGAAGCTTTCTTT. The whole variable domain, filled in from reference TRBV18 and TRBJ1-1, reads NAGVMQNPRHLVRRRGQEARLRCSPMKGHSHVYWYRQLPEEGLKFMVYLQKENIIDESGMPKERFSAEFPKEGPSILRIQQVVRGDSAAYFCASSLQTGGGTEAFFGQGTRLTVV.

This clonotype was found a few times. A much larger clone lies a single base off, so this may be a read error. Written as DNA, the CDR3 is TGTGCCAGCAGTTTAAGGCTAGCGAGGAGCAATGAGCAGTTCTTC. It codes for CASSLRLARSNEQFF. The J gene is TRBJ2-1, the V gene TRBV12-3 or TRBV12-4; D is possibly TRBD2 (6 bases). Trimming left V 2 bases short and J 6 bases short, with 14 bases between. The CDR3 spans 15 residues.

This clonotype was detected ten times or more. The V call is TRBV6-2 or TRBV6-3, the J call TRBJ1-5; D perhaps matches TRBD1 (6 bases). The CDR3 length is 16 residues. The ends were cut back, 5 bases at V and 5 bases at J, with 19 bases in the middle. Germline CDR1 MNHEY, CDR2 SVGEGT. CDR3 residues: CASSPRGGRSHQPQHF. CDR3 sequence (DNA): TGTGCCAGCAGTCCCCGCGGGGGGCGAAGTCATCAGCCCCAGCATTTT.